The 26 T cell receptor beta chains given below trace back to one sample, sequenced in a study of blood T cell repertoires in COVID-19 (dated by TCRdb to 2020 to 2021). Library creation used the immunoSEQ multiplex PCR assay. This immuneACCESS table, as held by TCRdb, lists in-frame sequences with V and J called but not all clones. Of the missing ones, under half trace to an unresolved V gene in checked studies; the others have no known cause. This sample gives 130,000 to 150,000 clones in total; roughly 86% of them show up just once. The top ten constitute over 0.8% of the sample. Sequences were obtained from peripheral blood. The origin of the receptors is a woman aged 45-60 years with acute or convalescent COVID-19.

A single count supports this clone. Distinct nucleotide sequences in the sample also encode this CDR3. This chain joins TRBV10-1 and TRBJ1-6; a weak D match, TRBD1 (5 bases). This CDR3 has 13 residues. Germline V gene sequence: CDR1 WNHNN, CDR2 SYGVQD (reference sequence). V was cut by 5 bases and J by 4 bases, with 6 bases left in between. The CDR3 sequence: CASSPGYNSPLHF. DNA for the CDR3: TGCGCCAGCAGTCCAGGGTATAATTCACCCCTCCACTTT.

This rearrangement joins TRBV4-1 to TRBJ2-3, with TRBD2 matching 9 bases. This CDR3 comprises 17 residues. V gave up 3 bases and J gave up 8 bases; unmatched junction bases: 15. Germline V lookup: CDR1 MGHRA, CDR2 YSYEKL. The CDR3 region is CASSQDSARAGGSTQYF. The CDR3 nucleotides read TGCGCCAGCAGCCAGGATTCGGCGAGAGCGGGGGGCTCTACGCAGTATTTT.

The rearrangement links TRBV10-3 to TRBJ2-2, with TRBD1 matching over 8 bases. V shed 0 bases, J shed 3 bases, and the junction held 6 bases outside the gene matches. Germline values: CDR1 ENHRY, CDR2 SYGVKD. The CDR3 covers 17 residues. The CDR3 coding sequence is TGTGCCATCAGTGAGTCGAGCACAGGGGGTCACACCGGGGAGCTGTTTTTT. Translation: CAISESSTGGHTGELFF.

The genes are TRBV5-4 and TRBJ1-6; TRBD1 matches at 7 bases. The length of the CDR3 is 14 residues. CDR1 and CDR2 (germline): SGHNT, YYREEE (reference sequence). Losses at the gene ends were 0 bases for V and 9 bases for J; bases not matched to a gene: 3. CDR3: CASSLDRGGSPLHF. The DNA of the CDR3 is TGTGCCAGCAGCTTGGACAGGGGTGGTTCACCCCTCCACTTT.

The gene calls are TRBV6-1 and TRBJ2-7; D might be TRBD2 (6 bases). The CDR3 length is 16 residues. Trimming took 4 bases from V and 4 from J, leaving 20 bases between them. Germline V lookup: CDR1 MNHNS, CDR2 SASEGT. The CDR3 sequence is CASSGGVRWDGYEQYF. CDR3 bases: TGTGCCAGCAGTGGGGGGGTTCGGTGGGATGGGTACGAGCAGTACTTC.

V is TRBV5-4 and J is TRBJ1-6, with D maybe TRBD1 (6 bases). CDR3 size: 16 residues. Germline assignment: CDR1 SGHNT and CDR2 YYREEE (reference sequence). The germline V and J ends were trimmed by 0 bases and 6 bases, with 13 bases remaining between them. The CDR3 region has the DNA TGTGCCAGCAGCTTGGTCAACGGACAGTCTAATTCACCCCTCCACTTT. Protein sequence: CASSLVNGQSNSPLHF.

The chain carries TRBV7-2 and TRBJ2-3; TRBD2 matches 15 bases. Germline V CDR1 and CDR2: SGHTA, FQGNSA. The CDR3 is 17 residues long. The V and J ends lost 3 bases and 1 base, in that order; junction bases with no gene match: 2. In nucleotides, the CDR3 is TGTGCCAGCAGCTTCGGACTAGCGGGGGGGGGCACAGATACGCAGTATTTT. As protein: CASSFGLAGGGTDTQYF.

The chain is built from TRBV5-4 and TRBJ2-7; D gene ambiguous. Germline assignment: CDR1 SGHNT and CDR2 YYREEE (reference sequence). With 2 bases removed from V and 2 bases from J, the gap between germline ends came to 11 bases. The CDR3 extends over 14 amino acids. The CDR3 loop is CASSFYGEPYEQYF. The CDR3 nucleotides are TGTGCCAGCAGCTTTTACGGTGAGCCCTACGAGCAGTACTTC.

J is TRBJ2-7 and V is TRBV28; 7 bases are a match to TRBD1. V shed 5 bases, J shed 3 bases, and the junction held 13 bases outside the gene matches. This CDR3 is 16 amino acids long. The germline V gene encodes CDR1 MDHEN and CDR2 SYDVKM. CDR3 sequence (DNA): TGTGCCAGCAGTCCACCCCTACAGGACAGGATCTACGAGCAGTACTTC. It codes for CASSPPLQDRIYEQYF.

The CDR3 DNA follows: TGTGCCAGCAGTTTATTAATGGGACTGAAGAATGAGCAGTTCTTC. Protein product: CASSLLMGLKNEQFF. The chain links TRBV27 to TRBJ2-1; possibly TRBD2 for D (6 bases). This CDR3 region has 15 residues. CDR1 and CDR2 (germline): MNHEY, SMNVEV (reference sequence). Between the trimmed V and J ends, which lost 1 base and 7 bases, there was a span of 14 bases.

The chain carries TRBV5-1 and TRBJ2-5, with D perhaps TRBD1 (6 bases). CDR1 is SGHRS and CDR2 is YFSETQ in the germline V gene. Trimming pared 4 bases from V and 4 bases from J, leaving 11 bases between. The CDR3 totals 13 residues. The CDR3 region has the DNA TGCGCCAGCAGCAATTCAGGGGCAGAGACCCAGTACTTC. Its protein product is CASSNSGAETQYF.

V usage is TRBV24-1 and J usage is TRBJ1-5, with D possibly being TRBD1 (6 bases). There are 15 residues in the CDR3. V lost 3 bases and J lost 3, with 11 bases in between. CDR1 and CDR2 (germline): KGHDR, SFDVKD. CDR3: CATSDPTGYNQPQHF. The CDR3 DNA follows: TGTGCCACCAGTGATCCGACAGGATACAATCAGCCCCAGCATTTT.

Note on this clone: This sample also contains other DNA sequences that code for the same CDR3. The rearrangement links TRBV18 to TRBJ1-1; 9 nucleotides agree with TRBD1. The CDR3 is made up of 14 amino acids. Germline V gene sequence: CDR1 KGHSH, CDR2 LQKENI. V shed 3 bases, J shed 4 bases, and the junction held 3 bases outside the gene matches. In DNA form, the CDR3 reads TGTGCCAGCTCACCCTCGGGACAGGGCACTGAAGCTTTCTTT. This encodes CASSPSGQGTEAFF.

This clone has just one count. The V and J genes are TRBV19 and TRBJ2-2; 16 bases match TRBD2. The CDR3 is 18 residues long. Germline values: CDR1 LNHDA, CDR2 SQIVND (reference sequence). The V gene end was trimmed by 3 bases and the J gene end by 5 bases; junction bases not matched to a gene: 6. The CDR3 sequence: CASSMGLAGGWRTGELFF. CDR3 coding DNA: TGTGCCAGTAGTATGGGACTAGCGGGAGGGTGGAGGACCGGGGAGCTGTTTTTT.

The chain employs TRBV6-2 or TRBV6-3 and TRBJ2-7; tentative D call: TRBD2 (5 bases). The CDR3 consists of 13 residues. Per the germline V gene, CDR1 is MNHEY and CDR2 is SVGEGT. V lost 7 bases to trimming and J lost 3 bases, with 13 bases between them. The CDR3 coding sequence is TGTGCCAGCACCCCCCAACGGGACTACGAGCAGTACTTC. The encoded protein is CASTPQRDYEQYF.

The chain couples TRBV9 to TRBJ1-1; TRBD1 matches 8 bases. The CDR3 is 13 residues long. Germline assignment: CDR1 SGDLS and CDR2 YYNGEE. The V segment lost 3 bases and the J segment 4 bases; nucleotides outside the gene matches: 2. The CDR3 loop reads CASSGDRTTEAFF. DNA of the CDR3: TGTGCCAGCAGCGGGGACAGGACCACTGAAGCTTTCTTT. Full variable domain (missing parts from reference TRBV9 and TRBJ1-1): DSGVTQTPKHLITATGQRVTLRCSPRSGDLSVYWYQQSLDQGLQFLIQYYNGEERAKGNILERFSAQQFPDLHSELNLSSLELGDSALYFCASSGDRTTEAFFGQGTRLTVV.

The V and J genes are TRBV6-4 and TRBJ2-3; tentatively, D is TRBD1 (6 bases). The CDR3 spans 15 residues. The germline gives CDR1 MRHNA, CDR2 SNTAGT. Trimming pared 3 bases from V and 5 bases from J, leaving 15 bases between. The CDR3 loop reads CASSDTSGDGDTQYF. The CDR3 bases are TGTGCCAGCAGTGATACATCAGGGGATGGAGATACGCAGTATTTT.

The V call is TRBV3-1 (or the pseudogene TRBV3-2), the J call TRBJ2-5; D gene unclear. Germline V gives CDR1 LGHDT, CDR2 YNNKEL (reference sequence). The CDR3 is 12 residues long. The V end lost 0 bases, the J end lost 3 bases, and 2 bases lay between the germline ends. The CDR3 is CASSQDEETQYF. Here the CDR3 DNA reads TGTGCCAGCAGCCAAGACGAAGAGACCCAGTACTTC.

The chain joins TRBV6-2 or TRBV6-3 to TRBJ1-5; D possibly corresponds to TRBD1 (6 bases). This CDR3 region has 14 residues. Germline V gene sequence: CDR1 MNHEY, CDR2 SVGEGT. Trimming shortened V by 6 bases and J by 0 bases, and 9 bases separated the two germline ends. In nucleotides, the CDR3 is TGTGCCAGCAGCCAGGGGTATAGCAATCAGCCCCAGCATTTT. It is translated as CASSQGYSNQPQHF.

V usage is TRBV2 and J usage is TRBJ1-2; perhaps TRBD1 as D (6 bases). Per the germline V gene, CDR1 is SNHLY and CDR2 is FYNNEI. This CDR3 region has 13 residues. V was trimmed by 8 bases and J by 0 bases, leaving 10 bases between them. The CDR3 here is CASAQGPNYGYTF. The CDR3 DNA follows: TGTGCCAGCGCACAGGGACCTAACTATGGCTACACCTTC.

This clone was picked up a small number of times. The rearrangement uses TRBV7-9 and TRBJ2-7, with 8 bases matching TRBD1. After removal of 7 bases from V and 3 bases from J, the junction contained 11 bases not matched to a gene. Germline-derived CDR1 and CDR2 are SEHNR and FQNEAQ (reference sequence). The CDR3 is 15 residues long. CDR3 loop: CASTLWGTGVYEQYF. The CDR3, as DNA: TGTGCCAGCACCCTGTGGGGGACAGGAGTCTACGAGCAGTACTTC.

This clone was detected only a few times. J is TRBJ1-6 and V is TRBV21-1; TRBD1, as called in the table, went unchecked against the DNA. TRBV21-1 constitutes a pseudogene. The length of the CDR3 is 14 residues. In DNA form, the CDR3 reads TGTGCCAGCAGAGGACAGGGTGGGAATTCACCCCTCCACTTT. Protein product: CASRGQGGNSPLHF.

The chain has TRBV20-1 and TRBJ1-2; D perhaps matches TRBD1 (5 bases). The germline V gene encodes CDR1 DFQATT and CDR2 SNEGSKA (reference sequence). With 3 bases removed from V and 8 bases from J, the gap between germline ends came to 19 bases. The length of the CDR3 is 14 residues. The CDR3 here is CSASPRRGSEGYTF. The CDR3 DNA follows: TGCAGTGCTAGTCCTCGCCGGGGGTCTGAAGGCTACACCTTC.

Here the CDR3 reads CASSIPGANTEAFF. For the CDR3, the DNA is TGTGCCAGTAGTATACCGGGAGCGAACACTGAAGCTTTCTTT. This rearrangement joins TRBV19 to TRBJ1-1; D not certain. V was clipped by 2 bases and J by 1 base, with 8 bases between them. The length of the CDR3 is 14 residues. Germline CDR1 reads LNHDA; CDR2 reads SQIVND (reference sequence).

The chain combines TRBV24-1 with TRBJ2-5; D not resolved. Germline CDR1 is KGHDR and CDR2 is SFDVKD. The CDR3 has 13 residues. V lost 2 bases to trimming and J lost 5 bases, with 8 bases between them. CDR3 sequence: CATSDSHRETQYF. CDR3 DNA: TGTGCCACCAGTGATTCTCACCGGGAGACCCAGTACTTC.

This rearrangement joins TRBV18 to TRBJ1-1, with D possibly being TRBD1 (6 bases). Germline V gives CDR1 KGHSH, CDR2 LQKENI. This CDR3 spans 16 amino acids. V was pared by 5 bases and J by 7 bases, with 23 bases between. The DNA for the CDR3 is TGTGCCAGCTCATCTACCCTAGGGGGAGCGAGGGGTGAAGCTTTCTTT. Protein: CASSSTLGGARGEAFF.